In this sample, the clone carrying this T cell receptor (beta chain) turned up a few times. Its antigen is undetermined. TCRdb re-analysed the RT-PCR reads in MiXCR, keeping a single row per CDR3 protein. The sample comprises about 650,000 distinct CDR3 sequences, approximately 14% of which are singletons, and approximately 7.6% rests with the top ten. The data are from a study of response to subunit inactivated influenza vaccine. Study-wide findings and caveats: Each seasonal influenza vaccination recruits few new T cells, the authors suggested.

This clonotype was sampled from a man aged 50-60 years who received an inactivated influenza vaccine. The sequenced sample was PBMCs from blood, obtained less than 15 days before vaccination.

The CDR3 region has the DNA TGTGCCAGCAGACCCGGGTCCCTCGAGCAGTACTTC. This translates into CASRPGSLEQYF. The rearrangement joins TRBV28 to TRBJ2-7; no clear D gene. Trimming took 6 bases from V and 6 from J, leaving 12 bases between them. The CDR3 consists of 12 residues. Germline loops: CDR1 MDHEN, CDR2 SYDVKM.